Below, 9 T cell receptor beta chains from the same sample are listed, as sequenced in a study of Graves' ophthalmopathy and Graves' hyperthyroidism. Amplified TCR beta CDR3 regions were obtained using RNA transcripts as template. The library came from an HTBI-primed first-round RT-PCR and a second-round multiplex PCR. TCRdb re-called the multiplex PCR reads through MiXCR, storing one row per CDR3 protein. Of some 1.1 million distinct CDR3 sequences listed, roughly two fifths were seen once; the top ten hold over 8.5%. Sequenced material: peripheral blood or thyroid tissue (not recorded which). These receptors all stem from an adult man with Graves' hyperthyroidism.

The CDR3 is CASSFQGVGYQPQHF. CDR3 coding DNA: TGTGCCAGCAGTTTCCAGGGCGTTGGCTATCAGCCCCAGCATTTT. The rearrangement links TRBV12-3 or TRBV12-4 to TRBJ1-5; D perhaps matches TRBD1 (5 bases). Trimming pared 3 bases from V and 5 bases from J, leaving 14 bases between. The CDR3 runs to 15 residues.

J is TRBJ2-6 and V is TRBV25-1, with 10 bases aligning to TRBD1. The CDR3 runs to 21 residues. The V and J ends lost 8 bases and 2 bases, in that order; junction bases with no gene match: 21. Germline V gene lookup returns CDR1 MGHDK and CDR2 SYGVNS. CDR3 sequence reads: CASCRDRGHLADVPGANVLTF. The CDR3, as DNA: TGTGCCAGCTGCCGGGACAGGGGACATTTGGCCGATGTTCCTGGGGCCAACGTCCTGACTTTC.

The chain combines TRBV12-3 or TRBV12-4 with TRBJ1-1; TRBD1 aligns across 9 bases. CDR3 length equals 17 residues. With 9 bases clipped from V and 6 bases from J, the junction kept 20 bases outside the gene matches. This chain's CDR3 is CASRPPLGTGPRAEAFF. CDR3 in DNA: TGTGCCAGTCGCCCCCCCCTCGGGACAGGGCCTCGGGCTGAAGCTTTCTTT.

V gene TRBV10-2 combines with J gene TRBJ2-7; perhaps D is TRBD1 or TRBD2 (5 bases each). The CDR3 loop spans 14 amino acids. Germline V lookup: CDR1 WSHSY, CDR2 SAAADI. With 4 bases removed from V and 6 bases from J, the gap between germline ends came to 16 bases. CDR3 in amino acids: CASSAVQGGSEQYF. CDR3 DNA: TGCGCCAGCAGTGCTGTGCAGGGTGGGAGCGAGCAGTACTTC.

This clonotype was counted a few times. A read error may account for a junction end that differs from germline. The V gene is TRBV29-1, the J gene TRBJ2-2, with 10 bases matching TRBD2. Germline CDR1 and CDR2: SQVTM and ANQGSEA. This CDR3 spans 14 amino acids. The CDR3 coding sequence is TGCAGCGCTGAAGGACTAGCGGAAACCGGGGAGCTGTTTTTT. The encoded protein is CSAEGLAETGELFF.

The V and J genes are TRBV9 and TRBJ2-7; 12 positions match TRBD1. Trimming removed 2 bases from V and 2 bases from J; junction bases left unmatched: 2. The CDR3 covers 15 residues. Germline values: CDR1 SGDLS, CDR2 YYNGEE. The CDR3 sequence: CASSVGDRGPYEQYF. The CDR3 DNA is TGTGCCAGCAGCGTCGGGGACAGGGGGCCCTACGAGCAGTACTTC.

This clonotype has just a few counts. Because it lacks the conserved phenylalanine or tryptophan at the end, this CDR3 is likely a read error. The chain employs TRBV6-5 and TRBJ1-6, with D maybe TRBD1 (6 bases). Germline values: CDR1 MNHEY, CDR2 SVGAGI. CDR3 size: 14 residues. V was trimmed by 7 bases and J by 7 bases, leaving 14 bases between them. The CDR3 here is CASNPTGQNSPLHS. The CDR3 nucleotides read TGTGCCAGCAACCCGACAGGACAAAATTCACCCCTCCACTCT.

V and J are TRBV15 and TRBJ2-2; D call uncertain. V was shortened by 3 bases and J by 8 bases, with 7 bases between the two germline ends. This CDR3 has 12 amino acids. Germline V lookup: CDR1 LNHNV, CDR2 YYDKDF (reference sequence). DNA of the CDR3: TGTGCCACCAGCAGGACGTGGGGGGAGCTGTTTTTT. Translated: CATSRTWGELFF.

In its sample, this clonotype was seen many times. Here the CDR3 DNA reads TGTGCCAGCGCGTTCCAAGAGACCCAGTACTTC. Encoded protein: CASAFQETQYF. This rearrangement joins TRBV12-3 or TRBV12-4 to TRBJ2-5; D call uncertain. The CDR3 runs to 11 residues. Between the trimmed V and J ends, which lost 8 bases and 1 base, there was a span of 5 bases.